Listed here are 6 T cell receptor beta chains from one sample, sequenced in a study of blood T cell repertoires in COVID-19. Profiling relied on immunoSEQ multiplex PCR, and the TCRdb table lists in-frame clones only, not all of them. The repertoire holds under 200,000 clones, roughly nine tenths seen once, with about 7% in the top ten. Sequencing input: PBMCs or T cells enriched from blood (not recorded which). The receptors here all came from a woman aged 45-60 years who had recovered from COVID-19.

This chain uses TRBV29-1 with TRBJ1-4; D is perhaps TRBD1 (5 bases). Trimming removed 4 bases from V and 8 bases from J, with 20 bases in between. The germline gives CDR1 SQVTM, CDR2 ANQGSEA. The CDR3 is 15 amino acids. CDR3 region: CSVGGAEGKGEKLFF. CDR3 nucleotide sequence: TGCAGCGTTGGCGGGGCTGAGGGGAAAGGCGAAAAACTGTTTTTT.

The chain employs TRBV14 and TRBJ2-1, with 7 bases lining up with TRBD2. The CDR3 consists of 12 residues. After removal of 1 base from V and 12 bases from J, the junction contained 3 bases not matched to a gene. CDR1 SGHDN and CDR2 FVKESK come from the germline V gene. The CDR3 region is CASSQGGGRQFF. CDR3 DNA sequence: TGTGCCAGCAGCCAAGGCGGCGGGAGGCAGTTCTTC.

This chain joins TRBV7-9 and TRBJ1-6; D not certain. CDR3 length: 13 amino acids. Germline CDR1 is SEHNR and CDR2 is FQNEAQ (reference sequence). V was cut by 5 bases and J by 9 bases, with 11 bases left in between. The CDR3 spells CASSPLVGSPLHF. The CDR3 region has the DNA TGTGCCAGCAGCCCCCTCGTCGGTTCACCCCTCCACTTT. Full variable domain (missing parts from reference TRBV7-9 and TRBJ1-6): DTGVSQNPRHKITKRGQNVTFRCDPISEHNRLYWYRQTLGQGPEFLTYFQNEAQLEKSRLLSDRFSAERPKGSFSTLEIQRTEQGDSAMYLCASSPLVGSPLHFGNGTRLTVT.

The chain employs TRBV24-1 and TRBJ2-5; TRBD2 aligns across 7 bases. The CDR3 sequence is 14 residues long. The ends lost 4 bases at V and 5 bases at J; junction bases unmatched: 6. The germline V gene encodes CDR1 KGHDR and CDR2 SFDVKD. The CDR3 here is CATSELGGSETQYF. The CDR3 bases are TGTGCCACCAGTGAGCTGGGAGGGAGCGAGACCCAGTACTTC.

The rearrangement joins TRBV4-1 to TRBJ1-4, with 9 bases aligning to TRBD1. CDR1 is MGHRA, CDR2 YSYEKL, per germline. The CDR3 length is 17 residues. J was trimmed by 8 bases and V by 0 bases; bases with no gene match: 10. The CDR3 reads CASSQEGGGQGPEKLFF. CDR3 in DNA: TGCGCCAGCAGCCAAGAGGGGGGGGGACAGGGTCCCGAAAAACTGTTTTTT.

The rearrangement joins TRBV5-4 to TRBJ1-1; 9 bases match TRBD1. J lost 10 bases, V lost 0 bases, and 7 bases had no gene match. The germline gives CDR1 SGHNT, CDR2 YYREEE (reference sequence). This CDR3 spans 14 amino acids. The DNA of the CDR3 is TGTGCCAGCAGCTTGGCAGGGACAGGGAAGGGAGCTTTCTTT. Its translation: CASSLAGTGKGAFF.